Many counts were recorded for the clone carrying this T cell receptor (beta chain). Its antigen is still unknown. The sample comes from a study of molecular identifiers for immune sequencing clone quantification. The V and J ends lost 4 bases and 2 bases, in that order; junction bases with no gene match: 8. The CDR3 is made up of 14 amino acids. Germline V lookup: CDR1 SQVTM, CDR2 ANQGSEA. Study outcomes and limitations: Highly expanded clone sizes could be underestimated by identical TCR molecules sharing a barcode. Clonotypes surpassing 20 RNA copies contained over 99% of effector molecules, versus under 1% in naive cells.

Listed TCR primers, together with previously described methods, were used for the bulk TCR libraries. One entry per CDR3 protein, called by TCRdb with MiXCR from the PCR reads. In the table there are under 600,000 distinct CDR3 sequences, 25% of which are singletons. Sorted cells numbering 20,000 to 1,000,000, with 10%, 30% or 50% RNA, yielded the naive CD8 libraries. This sequence joins TRBV29-1 and TRBJ2-7; 7 bases match TRBD2. The specimen sequenced was naive CD8+ T cells from blood, with Jurkat cell RNA spiked in. The sample's subset: FACS-sorted CD8+CD4-CCR7+CD45RA+ naive T cells. The receptor comes from a human donor in good health. Some libraries in this study had Jurkat cell RNA spiked in. The CDR3 DNA sequence: TGCAGCGTTGTCTGGCGGGAGAGCCCCTACGAGCAGTACTTC. It specifies CSVVWRESPYEQYF.